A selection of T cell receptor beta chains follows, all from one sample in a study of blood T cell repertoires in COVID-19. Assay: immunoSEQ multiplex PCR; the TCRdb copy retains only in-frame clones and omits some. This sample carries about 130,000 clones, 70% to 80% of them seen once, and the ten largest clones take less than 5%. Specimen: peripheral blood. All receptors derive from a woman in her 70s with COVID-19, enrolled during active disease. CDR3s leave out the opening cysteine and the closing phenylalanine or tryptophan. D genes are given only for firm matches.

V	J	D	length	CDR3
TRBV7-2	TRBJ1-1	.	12	ASSLRGPNTEAF
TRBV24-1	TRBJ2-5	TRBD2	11	ATKAGGQETQY
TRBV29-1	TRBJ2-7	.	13	SVVVGYGASYEQY
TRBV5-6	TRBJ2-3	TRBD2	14	ASSLMRGGPRDTQY
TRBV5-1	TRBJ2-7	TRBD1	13	ASSHPGTGGYEQY
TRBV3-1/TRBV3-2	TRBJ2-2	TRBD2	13	ASSQGPGGHGELF
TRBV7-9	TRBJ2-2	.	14	ASSPETAWNTGELF
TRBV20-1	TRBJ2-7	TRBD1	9	SGDRVYEQY
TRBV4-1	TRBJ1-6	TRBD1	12	ASSQDRGGSPLH
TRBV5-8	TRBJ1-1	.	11	ASSLSGGGEAF
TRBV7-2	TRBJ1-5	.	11	ASSPTGNQPQH
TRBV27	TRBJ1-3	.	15	ASTSPGGPSGGNTIY
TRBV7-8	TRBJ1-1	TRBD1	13	ASRGQVSGDTEAF
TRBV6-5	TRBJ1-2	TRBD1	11	ASRTRGAIGYT